This TCR beta chain was retrieved from a study of T cells in tumors after PD-1 blockade. Sequenced by immunoSEQ multiplex PCR; TCRdb stores in-frame clones only, minus some. The sample includes tens of thousands of clones, approximately 80% of them seen just once. Overall study findings and caveats: Some novel exhausted tumor clones appeared in pre-treatment blood, suggesting peripheral recruitment.

Input was 616 ng to 6,004 ng of genomic DNA from tumor or blood. Notes on this clone: The antigen is undetermined.

The sequence came from a human donor with advanced basal cell or squamous cell carcinoma (not recorded which). The source material was PBMCs, sampled before anti-PD-1 therapy.

This CDR3 is CATSRGTYAPQETQYF. The CDR3 DNA reads TGTGCCACCAGCAGAGGGACATACGCCCCGCAAGAGACCCAGTACTTC. The chain links TRBV15 to TRBJ2-5; weak D call: TRBD1 (5 bases). This CDR3 spans 16 amino acids. CDR1 LNHNV and CDR2 YYDKDF come from the germline V gene (reference sequence). Trimming took off 1 base at V and 2 bases at J, with 14 bases between the two ends.